This TCR beta chain was identified during a study of identical twins. Study-wide findings and caveats: Weaker excess sharing between twins was seen in beta out-of-frame sequences. Within monozygotic twins, out-of-frame TCR alpha sharing was underestimated by the models.

This CDR3 comprises 15 residues. V was shortened by 6 bases and J by 2 bases, with 17 bases between the two germline ends. CDR1 WSHSY and CDR2 SAAADI come from the germline V gene. Every sampled donor was Caucasian and healthy. This clonotype was picked up many times. The antigen is unknown. TCRdb independently ran MiXCR on the 5' RACE reads; one entry per CDR3 protein. The sample includes just under 550,000 distinct CDR3 sequences, over 12% of them seen just once. The data also belong to a second study, concerning yellow fever vaccine responses in identical twins.

Sequencing was done on a sample of CD4+ T cells sorted from blood. The chain is built from TRBV10-2 and TRBJ2-7; D tentatively reads TRBD1 or TRBD2 (7 bases each). This clonotype was obtained from a young woman in good health. The CDR3: CASRATGEGTYEQYF. In DNA form, the CDR3 reads TGCGCCAGCAGAGCCACAGGGGAGGGGACCTACGAGCAGTACTTC.